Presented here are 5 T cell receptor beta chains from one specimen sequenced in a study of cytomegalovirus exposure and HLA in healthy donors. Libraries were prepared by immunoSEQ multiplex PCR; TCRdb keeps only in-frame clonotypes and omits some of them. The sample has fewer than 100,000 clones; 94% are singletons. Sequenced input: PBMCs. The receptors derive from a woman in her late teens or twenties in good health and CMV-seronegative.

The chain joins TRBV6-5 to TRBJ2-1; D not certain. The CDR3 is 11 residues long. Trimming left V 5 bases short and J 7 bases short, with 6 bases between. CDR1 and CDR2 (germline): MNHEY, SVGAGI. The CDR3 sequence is CASSTLNEQFF. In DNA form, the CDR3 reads TGTGCCAGCAGTACTTTGAATGAGCAGTTCTTC.

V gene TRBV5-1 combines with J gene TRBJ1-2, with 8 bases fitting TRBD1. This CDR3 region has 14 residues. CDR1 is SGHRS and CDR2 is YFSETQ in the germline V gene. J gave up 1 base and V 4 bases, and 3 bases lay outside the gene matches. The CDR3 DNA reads TGCGCCAGCAGCCTAGGACAGGGTAACTATGGCTACACCTTC. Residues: CASSLGQGNYGYTF.

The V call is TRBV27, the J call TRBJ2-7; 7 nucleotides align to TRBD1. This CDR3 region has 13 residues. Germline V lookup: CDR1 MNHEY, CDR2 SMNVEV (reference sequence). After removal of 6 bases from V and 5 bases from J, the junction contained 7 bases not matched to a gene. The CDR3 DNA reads TGTGCCAGCAGCTCCTTTGGACAGGACGAGCAGTACTTC. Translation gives CASSSFGQDEQYF.

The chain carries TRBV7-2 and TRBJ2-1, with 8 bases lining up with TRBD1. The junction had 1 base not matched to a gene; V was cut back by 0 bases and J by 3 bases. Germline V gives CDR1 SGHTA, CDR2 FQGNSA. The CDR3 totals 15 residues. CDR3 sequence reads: CASSLAQGGYNEQFF. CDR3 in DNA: TGTGCCAGCAGCTTAGCACAGGGGGGCTACAATGAGCAGTTCTTC.

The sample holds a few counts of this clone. The CDR3 DNA follows: TGTGCCAGCAGCCCCGCGGACTACTACAATGAGCAGTTCTTC. Amino acid sequence: CASSPADYYNEQFF. This chain connects TRBV11-2 to TRBJ2-1; TRBD2 is a possible D gene (6 bases). This CDR3 region has 14 residues. Germline V gives CDR1 SGHAT, CDR2 FQNNGV. The germline V and J ends were trimmed by 5 bases and 3 bases, with 11 bases remaining between them.